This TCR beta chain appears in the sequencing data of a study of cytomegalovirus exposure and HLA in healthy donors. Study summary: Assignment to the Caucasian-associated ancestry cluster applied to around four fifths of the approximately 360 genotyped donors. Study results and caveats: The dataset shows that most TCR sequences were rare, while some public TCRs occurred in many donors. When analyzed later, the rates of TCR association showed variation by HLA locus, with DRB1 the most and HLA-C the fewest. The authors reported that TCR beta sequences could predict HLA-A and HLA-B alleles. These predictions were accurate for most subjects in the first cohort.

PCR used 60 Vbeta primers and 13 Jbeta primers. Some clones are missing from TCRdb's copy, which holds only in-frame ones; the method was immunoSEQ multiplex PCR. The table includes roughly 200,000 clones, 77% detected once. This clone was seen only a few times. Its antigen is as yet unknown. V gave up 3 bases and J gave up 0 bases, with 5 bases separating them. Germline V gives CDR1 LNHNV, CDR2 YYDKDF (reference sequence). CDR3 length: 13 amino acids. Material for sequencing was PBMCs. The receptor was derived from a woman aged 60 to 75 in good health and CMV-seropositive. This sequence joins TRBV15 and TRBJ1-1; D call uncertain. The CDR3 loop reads CATSSGMNTEAFF. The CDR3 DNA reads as TGTGCCACCAGCAGCGGTATGAACACTGAAGCTTTCTTT.